This TCR beta chain is drawn from a study of T cell repertoires in cytomegalovirus infection. Study context: Public TCR beta signatures provided an indication of both CMV infection and a matching HLA type. Broader study findings: The study found HLA-C-restricted CMV-specific TCR beta clonotypes dominating the ex vivo response. CMV carriers having the relevant HLA were flagged by cumulative public TCR beta family frequency.

TCRdb used MiXCR to reprocess the reads, holding one entry per CDR3 protein. The profile shows hundreds of thousands of distinct CDR3 sequences, about 40% of them singletons. With regard to this clonotype: Its antigen remains unknown.

Germline V gene sequence: CDR1 MGHRA, CDR2 YSYEKL. The V and J ends lost 0 bases and 0 bases respectively, with 9 bases between them. The CDR3 totals 16 residues. The rearrangement uses TRBV4-1 and TRBJ2-4; D is uncertain. This sequence originates from a human donor in good health (CMV status not recorded). Some clones in this sample may be carry-over from other donors' samples. The sequenced sample consisted of PBMCs. This CDR3 is CASSQEGNLAKNIQYF. In DNA, the CDR3 is TGCGCCAGCAGCCAAGAGGGGAATCTAGCCAAAAACATTCAGTACTTC.